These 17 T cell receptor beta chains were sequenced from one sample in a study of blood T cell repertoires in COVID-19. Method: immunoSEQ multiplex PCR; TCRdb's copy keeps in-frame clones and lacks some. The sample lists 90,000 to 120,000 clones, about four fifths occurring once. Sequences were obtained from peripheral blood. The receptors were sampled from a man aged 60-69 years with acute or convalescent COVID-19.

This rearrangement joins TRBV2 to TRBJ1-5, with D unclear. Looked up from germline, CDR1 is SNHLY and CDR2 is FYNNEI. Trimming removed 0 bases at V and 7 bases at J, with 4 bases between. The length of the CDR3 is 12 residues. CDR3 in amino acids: CASSEARQPQHF. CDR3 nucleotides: TGTGCCAGCAGTGAAGCGAGGCAGCCCCAGCATTTT. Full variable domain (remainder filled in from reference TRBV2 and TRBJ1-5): EPEVTQTPSHQVTQMGQEVILRCVPISNHLYFYWYRQILGQKVEFLVSFYNNEISEKSEIFDDQFSVERPDGSNFTLKIRSTKLEDSAMYFCASSEARQPQHFGDGTRLSIL.

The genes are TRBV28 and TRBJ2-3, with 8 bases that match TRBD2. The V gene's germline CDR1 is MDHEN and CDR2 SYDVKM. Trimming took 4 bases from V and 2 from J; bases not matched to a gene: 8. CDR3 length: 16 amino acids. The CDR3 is CASSSASGSNTDTQYF. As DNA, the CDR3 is TGTGCCAGCAGTTCGGCTAGCGGGTCCAACACAGATACGCAGTATTTT.

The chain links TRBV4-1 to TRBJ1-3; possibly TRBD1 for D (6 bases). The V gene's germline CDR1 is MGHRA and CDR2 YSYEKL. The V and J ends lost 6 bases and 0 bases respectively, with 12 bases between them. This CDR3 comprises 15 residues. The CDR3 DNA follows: TGCGCCAGCAGTAGGACAGTAGTCTCTGGAAACACCATATATTTT. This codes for CASSRTVVSGNTIYF.

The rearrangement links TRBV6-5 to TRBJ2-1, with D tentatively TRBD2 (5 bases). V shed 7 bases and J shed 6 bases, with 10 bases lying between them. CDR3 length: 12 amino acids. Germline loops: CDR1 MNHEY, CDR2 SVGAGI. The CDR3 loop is CASKMGSNEQFF. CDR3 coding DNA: TGTGCCAGCAAAATGGGGAGCAATGAGCAGTTCTTC.

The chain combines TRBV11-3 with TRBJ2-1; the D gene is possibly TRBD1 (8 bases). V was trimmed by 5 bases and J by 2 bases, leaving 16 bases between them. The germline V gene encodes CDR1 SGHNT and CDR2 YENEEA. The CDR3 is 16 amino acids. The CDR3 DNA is TGTGCCAGCAGCCTCAGCGGGACAGGACCCTACAATGAGCAGTTCTTC. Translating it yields CASSLSGTGPYNEQFF.

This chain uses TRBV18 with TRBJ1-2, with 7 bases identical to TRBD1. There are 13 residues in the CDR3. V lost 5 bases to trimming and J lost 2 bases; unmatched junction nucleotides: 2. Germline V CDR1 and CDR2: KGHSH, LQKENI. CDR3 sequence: CASSSGQNYGYTF. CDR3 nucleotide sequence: TGTGCCAGCTCATCGGGACAGAACTATGGCTACACCTTC. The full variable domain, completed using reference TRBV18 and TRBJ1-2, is NAGVMQNPRHLVRRRGQEARLRCSPMKGHSHVYWYRQLPEEGLKFMVYLQKENIIDESGMPKERFSAEFPKEGPSILRIQQVVRGDSAAYFCASSSGQNYGYTFGSGTRLTVV.

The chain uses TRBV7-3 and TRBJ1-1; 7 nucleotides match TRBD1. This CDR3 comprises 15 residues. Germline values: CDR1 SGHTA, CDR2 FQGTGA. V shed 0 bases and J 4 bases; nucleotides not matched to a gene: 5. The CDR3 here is CASSLTGGGGTEAFF. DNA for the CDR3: TGTGCCAGCAGCTTAACTGGAGGGGGCGGCACTGAAGCTTTCTTT. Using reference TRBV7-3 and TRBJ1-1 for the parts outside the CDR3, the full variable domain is GAGVSQTPSNKVTEKGKYVELRCDPISGHTALYWYRQSLGQGPEFLIYFQGTGAADDSGLPNDRFFAVRPEGSVSTLKIQRTERGDSAVYLCASSLTGGGGTEAFFGQGTRLTVV.

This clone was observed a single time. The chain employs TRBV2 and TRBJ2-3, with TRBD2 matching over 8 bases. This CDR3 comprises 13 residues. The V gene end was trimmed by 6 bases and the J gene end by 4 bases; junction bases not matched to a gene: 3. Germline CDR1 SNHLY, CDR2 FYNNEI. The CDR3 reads CASSLGLADTQYF. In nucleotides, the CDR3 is TGTGCCAGCAGCCTGGGACTAGCAGATACGCAGTATTTT.

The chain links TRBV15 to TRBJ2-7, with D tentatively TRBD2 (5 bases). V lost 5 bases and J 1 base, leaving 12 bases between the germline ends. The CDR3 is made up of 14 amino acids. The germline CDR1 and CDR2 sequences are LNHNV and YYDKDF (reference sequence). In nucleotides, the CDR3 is TGTGCCACCAGCCCCCAGAGACTATCCTACGAGCAGTACTTC. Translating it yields CATSPQRLSYEQYF.

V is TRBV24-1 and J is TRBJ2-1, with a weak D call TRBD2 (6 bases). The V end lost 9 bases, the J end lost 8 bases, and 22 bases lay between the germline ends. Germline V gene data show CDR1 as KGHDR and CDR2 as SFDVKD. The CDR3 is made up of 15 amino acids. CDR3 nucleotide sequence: TGTGCCACCTCCCCTTGGCCTAGCGATAGGGATGAGCAGTTCTTC. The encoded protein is CATSPWPSDRDEQFF.

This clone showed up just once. Written as DNA, the CDR3 is TGTGCCAGCAGCGGGGGACAGCATAGCAATCAGCCCCAGCATTTT. Translation: CASSGGQHSNQPQHF. The genes are TRBV5-6 and TRBJ1-5, with 7 nucleotides matching TRBD1. Looked up from germline, CDR1 is SGHDT and CDR2 is YYEEEE. V lost 4 bases to trimming and J lost 0 bases; unmatched junction nucleotides: 4. CDR3 length equals 15 residues.

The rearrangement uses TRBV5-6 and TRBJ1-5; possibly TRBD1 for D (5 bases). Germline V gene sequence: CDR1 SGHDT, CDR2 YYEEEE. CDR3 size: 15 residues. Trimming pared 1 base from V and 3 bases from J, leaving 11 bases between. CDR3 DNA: TGTGCCAGCAGCTTGCAGGGTTTGGACAATCAGCCCCAGCATTTT. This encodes CASSLQGLDNQPQHF.

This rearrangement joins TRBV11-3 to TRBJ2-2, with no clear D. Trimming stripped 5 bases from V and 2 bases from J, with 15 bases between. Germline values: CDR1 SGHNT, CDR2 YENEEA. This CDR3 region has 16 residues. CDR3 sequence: CASSRTRTPNTGELFF. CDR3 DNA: TGTGCCAGCAGCCGTACTCGAACCCCAAACACCGGGGAGCTGTTTTTT.

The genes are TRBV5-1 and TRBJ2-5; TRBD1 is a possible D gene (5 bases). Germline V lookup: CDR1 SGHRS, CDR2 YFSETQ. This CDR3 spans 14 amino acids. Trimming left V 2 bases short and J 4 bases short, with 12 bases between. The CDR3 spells CASSLSRVSETQYF. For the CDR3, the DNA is TGCGCCAGCAGCTTATCCAGGGTCTCAGAGACCCAGTACTTC.

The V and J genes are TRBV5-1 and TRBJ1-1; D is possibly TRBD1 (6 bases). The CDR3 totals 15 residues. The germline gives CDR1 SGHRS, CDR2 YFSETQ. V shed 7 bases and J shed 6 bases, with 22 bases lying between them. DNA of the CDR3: TGCGCCAGCGCTTCTACAGGGTTGGTGATCCCTGAAGCTTTCTTT. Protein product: CASASTGLVIPEAFF.

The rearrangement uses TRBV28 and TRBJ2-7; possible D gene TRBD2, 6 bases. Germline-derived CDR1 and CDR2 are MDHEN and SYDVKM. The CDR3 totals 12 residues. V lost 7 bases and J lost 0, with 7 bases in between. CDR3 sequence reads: CASMRDSYEQYF. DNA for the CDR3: TGTGCCAGCATGCGGGACTCCTACGAGCAGTACTTC.

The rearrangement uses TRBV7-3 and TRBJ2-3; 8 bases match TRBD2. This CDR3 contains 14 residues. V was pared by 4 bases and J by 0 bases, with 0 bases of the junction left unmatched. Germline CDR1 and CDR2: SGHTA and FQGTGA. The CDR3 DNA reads TGTGCCAGCAGCTCGGGGGGGAGCACAGATACGCAGTATTTT. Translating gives CASSSGGSTDTQYF.